This passage covers 8 T cell receptor beta chains from one sample sequenced in a study of blood T cell repertoires in COVID-19. Data came from immunoSEQ multiplex PCR; TCRdb stores just in-frame clones and leaves some out. Altogether about 80,000 clones are present, about 80% being singletons, with the ten largest covering 9%. Sequenced input: peripheral blood. The receptors shown here come from a human donor in a cohort sampled during active COVID-19.

The chain links TRBV6-5 to TRBJ1-1; TRBD1 aligns across 9 bases. V shed 8 bases and J 13 bases; nucleotides not matched to a gene: 11. CDR3 length: 12 amino acids. Germline-derived CDR1 and CDR2 are MNHEY and SVGAGI. CDR3 sequence: CASGQTGGRGFF. CDR3 DNA sequence: TGTGCCAGCGGGCAGACAGGGGGACGCGGTTTCTTT.

J is TRBJ2-3 and V is TRBV2; D is ambiguous. V gave up 1 base and J gave up 4 bases, with 9 bases separating them. Germline-derived CDR1 and CDR2 are SNHLY and FYNNEI. The CDR3 runs 14 residues. CDR3 sequence (DNA): TGTGCCAGCAGTGAAGGTCCCCCGGCAGATACGCAGTATTTT. This encodes CASSEGPPADTQYF.

The chain couples TRBV5-8 to TRBJ1-5; 7 nucleotides align to TRBD1. The germline V gene has CDR1 SGHTS and CDR2 YDEGEE. CDR3 length: 15 amino acids. The V gene end was trimmed by 4 bases and the J gene end by 2 bases; junction bases not matched to a gene: 6. DNA of the CDR3: TGTGCCAGCAGCGCCGGGACAGACCGCAATCAGCCCCAGCATTTT. Protein product: CASSAGTDRNQPQHF. Drawing the rest from reference TRBV5-8 and TRBJ1-5, the complete variable domain is EAGVTQSPTHLIKTRGQQATLRCSPISGHTSVYWYQQALGLGLQFLLWYDEGEERNRGNFPPRFSGRQFPNYSSELNVNALELEDSALYLCASSAGTDRNQPQHFGDGTRLSIL.

The CDR3 region is CATSDLTGNTDTQYF. The CDR3 DNA sequence: TGTGCCACCAGTGACCTGACAGGGAACACAGATACGCAGTATTTT. The chain carries TRBV24-1 and TRBJ2-3, with 7 bases lining up with TRBD1. Germline assignment: CDR1 KGHDR and CDR2 SFDVKD. Trimming cost V 4 bases and J 2 bases; bases outside gene matches: 5. There are 15 residues in the CDR3.

The V gene is TRBV5-1, the J gene TRBJ2-7, with D unclear. Deletions cut 3 bases from V and 1 base from J, with 8 bases between. The CDR3 covers 13 residues. Per the germline V gene, CDR1 is SGHRS and CDR2 is YFSETQ. The DNA of the CDR3 is TGCGCCAGCAGCTCGACACTTTCCTACGAGCAGTACTTC. This translates into CASSSTLSYEQYF.

The chain carries TRBV19 and TRBJ2-3; tentative D call: TRBD2 (7 bases). Germline CDR1 is LNHDA and CDR2 is SQIVND (reference sequence). There are 15 residues in the CDR3. The ends were cut back, 7 bases at V and 1 base at J, with 15 bases in the middle. CDR3 in amino acids: CASTQGRGGTDTQYF. CDR3 DNA sequence: TGTGCCAGTACCCAGGGGAGGGGAGGCACAGATACGCAGTATTTT.

The V and J genes are TRBV19 and TRBJ1-4; D call uncertain. The V gene lost 3 bases and the J gene lost 6 bases, with 11 bases spanning the gap. Germline values: CDR1 LNHDA, CDR2 SQIVND (reference sequence). CDR3 size: 14 residues. CDR3 in amino acids: CASSMLLIDEKLFF. Written as DNA, the CDR3 is TGTGCCAGTAGTATGCTACTGATAGATGAAAAACTGTTTTTT.

The chain joins TRBV7-2 to TRBJ1-1; no reliable D call. This CDR3 has 16 amino acids. Trimming cost V 3 bases and J 1 base, with 15 bases left between them. Germline CDR1 is SGHTA and CDR2 is FQGNSA. The CDR3 bases are TGTGCCAGCAGCTTTACTCCCGCGGAAGGGAACACTGAAGCTTTCTTT. It is translated as CASSFTPAEGNTEAFF. Variable domain in full (rest from reference TRBV7-2 and TRBJ1-1): GAGVSQSPSNKVTEKGKDVELRCDPISGHTALYWYRQSLGQGLEFLIYFQGNSAPDKSGLPSDRFSAERTGGSVSTLTIQRTQQEDSAVYLCASSFTPAEGNTEAFFGQGTRLTVV.